Shown below are 4 T cell receptor beta chains from a single sample sequenced in a study of shared clonotypes between healthy human individuals. Generated by immunoSEQ multiplex PCR, the TCRdb table keeps only in-frame clones and is missing some. Among about 2 million clones, less than 95% were seen once, and the ten largest hold 0.9% to 1.4%. Only CD45RO-negative cells positively selected for CCR7 counted as naive CD8 cells, so terminally differentiated effector memory CD45RA+ cells were excluded. The sample comprised naive CD8+ T cells sorted from blood. These receptor sequences come from a man younger than 35 in good health.

This chain joins TRBV2 and TRBJ1-2; D ambiguous. CDR1 is SNHLY, CDR2 FYNNEI, per germline. The CDR3 runs to 17 residues. V was pared by 4 bases and J by 5 bases, with 23 bases between. Here the CDR3 DNA reads TGTGCCAGCAGTGTAAAACTCGGTTCCTTGCCGACTTATGGCTACACCTTC. Translated: CASSVKLGSLPTYGYTF. The complete variable domain, with remaining parts taken from reference TRBV2 and TRBJ1-2, reads EPEVTQTPSHQVTQMGQEVILRCVPISNHLYFYWYRQILGQKVEFLVSFYNNEISEKSEIFDDQFSVERPDGSNFTLKIRSTKLEDSAMYFCASSVKLGSLPTYGYTFGSGTRLTVV.

This chain connects TRBV30 to TRBJ2-7; a possible D gene is TRBD1 (6 bases). Germline CDR1 and CDR2: GTSNPN and SVGIG (reference sequence). The V end was cut by 4 bases, the J end by 2 bases, with 12 bases between. This CDR3 is built from 13 residues. CDR3: CAWTRDNPYEQYF. In nucleotides, the CDR3 is TGTGCCTGGACCCGGGACAACCCCTACGAGCAGTACTTC.

V is TRBV11-3 and J is TRBJ2-7, with D possibly matching TRBD1 (6 bases). The germline CDR1 and CDR2 sequences are SGHNT and YENEEA. CDR3 length equals 19 residues. The V end lost 1 base, the J end lost 0 bases, and 22 bases lay between the germline ends. In nucleotides, the CDR3 is TGTGCCAGCAGCTTAGCGGGGCAGGGGCCTTACTTCTACTCCTACGAGCAGTACTTC. It encodes CASSLAGQGPYFYSYEQYF.

This chain uses TRBV13 with TRBJ2-7; 11 nucleotides match TRBD2. J gave up 2 bases and V 4 bases, and 7 bases lay outside the gene matches. Per germline, CDR1 PRHDT and CDR2 FYEKMQ (reference sequence). The length of the CDR3 is 16 residues. The CDR3 DNA reads TGTGCCAGCAGCTCCGAAAATAGCGGGGGGGCCTACGAGCAGTACTTC. Protein: CASSSENSGGAYEQYF.